Detailed here is one T cell receptor beta chain. The target of this receptor is not known. No much larger clone is present one base from it, and per-base qualities are unavailable. This record comes from a study of shared clonotypes between healthy human individuals (dated by TCRdb to 2019 to 2021). Notes on the research overall: A few men and a couple of women, aged 18 to 49 years, made up the cohort. Per donor, leukapheresis produced somewhere between about 0.9 and 9.5 billion PBMCs. To estimate repertoire size and how much clonotypes are shared between individuals, the study performed deep sequencing of blood TCR repertoires from a few healthy adults. For each donor, CD4 naive and CD4 memory were each given three plates, CD8 naive was given two plates, and CD8 memory was given one plate. To increase sequencing depth and limit assay-specific biases, TCR repertoire library preparation and sequencing were carried out by different laboratories using diverse techniques.

Counted from cysteine to phenylalanine, this CDR3 has 15 amino acids. CDR3 DNA is the only sequence kept; it has 45 bases, read in frame from the first base. The germline V gene yields SGHDT for CDR1 and YYEEEE for CDR2. Relative to germline, V is missing 5 bases and J is missing 0 bases, with 6 bases of the junction outside any gene match. Donors were healthy HIV-negative adults with no recently reported acute infections or vaccinations. All donors were Caucasian adults living in Nashville, Tennessee, USA. CD4+ T cells were enriched through magnetic negative selection, after which naive cells were positively selected on CD45RA and the remaining negative fraction served as the memory subset. Blood was collected by leukapheresis, and PBMCs were isolated by Ficoll-Histopaque density gradient centrifugation and then cryopreserved in liquid nitrogen vapor phase. Purity and quantity of every magnetically sorted T cell population were checked by analytical flow cytometry. Each sorted fraction had its genomic DNA isolated and then quantified by UV absorbance on a Nanodrop 2000c.

Paper-wide results and their limitations: Naive subsets generally had larger estimated clonotype richness than memory subsets. The small number of donors limited the genetic and exposure-history diversity represented. Pairwise subsampling led to the expectation that sequencing depth would affect the degree of clonotype sharing among donors. Across a few donors, approximately 5% of naive CD4, roughly 3.5% of naive CD8, about 2.3% of memory CD4, and approximately 0.4% of memory CD8 clonotypes were shared. Even with the large sequencing depth, rarefaction of the sorted-subset datasets indicated that sequencing was incomplete. Clonotypes shared by all four sorted-subset donors showed higher generation probabilities than non-shared clonotypes. Sampling was restricted to blood, and TCR repertoires in tissue are likely to differ from TCR repertoires in blood.

TCR CDR3 regions were amplified from genomic DNA by multiplex PCR using the deep immunoSEQ assay. Extracted genomic DNA from each cell subset was spread evenly across all wells of several immunoSEQ 96-well plates, with each plate serving as a replicate. For sorted subsets, approximately 0.2 ug of genomic DNA, equivalent to around 31,000 T cell genomes, went into each replicate PCR. Purified libraries were measured with a Qubit 3.0 fluorometer, size-checked on a Bioanalyzer 2100, and measured again with the KAPA Library Quantification kit. Every immunoSEQ 96-well plate was sequenced on a dedicated single-read 150-cycle Illumina NextSeq 550 flow cell. The original pipeline was this. The immunoSEQ output contained only junctional sequences without quality scores, so filtering could not match that applied to full-length reads. Sequences were annotated with PyIR, a Python wrapper for IgBLAST v1.9, and V/J genes and CDR3 were assigned using IMGT germline references. Reads were filtered out if the reads had weak V/J assignments (E-value above 1e-6), no CDR3, stop codons, out-of-frame junctions, or ambiguous translated residues. A V3J clonotype was defined by an identical inferred V gene, J gene, and CDR3 amino acid sequence. To compute the percentage overlap between repertoires, the number of shared unique clonotypes was divided by the size of the smaller repertoire. RTK rarefaction, the Chao1 estimator, and Recon v2.1 estimates of unobserved clonotypes were used to assess repertoire richness. Generation probabilities for all TCRbeta clonotypes obtained by the gDNA method from a handful of donors were computed using OLGA. As stored in TCRdb, this immuneACCESS dataset retains in-frame rearrangements with V and J assigned. A fraction of the clones does not appear; measured against another copy, unresolved V genes explain less than half of the discrepancy, and the remainder lacks a known reason. V, J and clone size are taken as reported in that table, and D and trimming were inferred from the DNA itself. Present in this sample are 1,400,000 or so clones, roughly 98.5% of which were seen just once. Jointly, the top ten make up 0.3% to 0.45% of the sample.

The clonotype originates from a young man in good health. The chain joins TRBV5-6 to TRBJ2-3, with 7 junctional bases fitting TRBD1. Sequencing was carried out using naive CD4+ T cells sorted from blood. What the cell subset or site label conveys for this sample: CD45RA+ positively selected. The nucleotides are TGTGCCAGCAGACCCTACAGGGGAAGCACAGATACGCAGTATTTT. This is translated as CASRPYRGSTDTQYF. The variable domain in full, with residues beyond the CDR3 obtained from the reference TRBV5-6 and TRBJ2-3 genes, is DAGVTQSPTHLIKTRGQQVTLRCSPKSGHDTVSWYQQALGQGPQFIFQYYEEEERQRGNFPDRFSGHQFPNYSSELNVNALLLGDSALYLCASRPYRGSTDTQYFGPGTRLTVL.